This is a list of T cell receptor beta chains from one sample in a study of a mutant IDH1 vaccine in newly diagnosed glioma. Clones were sequenced by immunoSEQ multiplex PCR, and TCRdb holds only the in-frame ones, with some missing. The sample lists 30,000 to 40,000 clones, roughly four fifths occurring once. Their antigens are not known. The specimen comprised PBMCs, sampled from a glioma patient whose treatment included an IDH1 peptide vaccine. Every receptor here comes from a young woman with glioma. Each CDR3 is given with its conserved first and last residue. The D gene is left open where the match is weak. Not all rows give a size; the values are once, few, many and, for expanded clones, a class.

DNA	CDR3	D	J	V	size
TGTGCCAGCAGCTTGCCGGGACAGAGCTCTGGAAACACCATATATTTT	CASSLPGQSSGNTIYF	TRBD1	TRBJ1-3	TRBV5-4	once
TGTGCCAGCAGTTTAGTAGGGGGCCTCTCTGGAAACACCATATATTTT	CASSLVGGLSGNTIYF	TRBD1	TRBJ1-3	TRBV28	NA
TGTGCCAGCAGTGGACTGGTGGGCCGCAATGAGCAGTTCTTC	CASSGLVGRNEQFF	NA	TRBJ2-1	TRBV6-1	NA
TGCGCCAGCAGTGAGTCGTTGGGACAGCCCCAGCATTTT	CASSESLGQPQHF	NA	TRBJ1-5	TRBV10-2	NA
TGTGCCAGCAGTATCGCGACTAGCGGGATGCCCTACGAGCAGTACTTC	CASSIATSGMPYEQYF	TRBD2	TRBJ2-7	TRBV27	NA
TGTTCCGTCGCCGTATCCTCTGGGGCCAACGTCCTGACTTTC	CSVAVSSGANVLTF	NA	TRBJ2-6	TRBV27	NA
TGTGCCAGCGGAGCCTTGGGGGTTATTAACTATGGCTACACCTTC	CASGALGVINYGYTF	NA	TRBJ1-2	TRBV2	NA
TGTGCCATCAATGAAGAGGGTAGAGCGAACACCGGGGAGCTGTTTTTT	CAINEEGRANTGELFF	NA	TRBJ2-2	TRBV10-3	NA
TGTGCCAGCAGCTTAGCAGGGTCCTACGAGCAGTACTTC	CASSLAGSYEQYF	NA	TRBJ2-7	TRBV7-9	NA
TGTGCCAGCTCACCGGTCAGGGACACTGAAGCTTTCTTT	CASSPVRDTEAFF	NA	TRBJ1-1	TRBV18	NA
TGTGCCAGCAGCTCCCCGGGGTCCCTACCCTCTGGAAACACCATATATTTT	CASSSPGSLPSGNTIYF	NA	TRBJ1-3	TRBV7-9	NA
TGCGCCAGCAGCCATGGACTAGCGGAGCCCTTCACAGATACGCAGTATTTT	CASSHGLAEPFTDTQYF	TRBD2	TRBJ2-3	TRBV4-1	NA
TGTGCCAGCAGGACATGGAGAAACACCATATATTTT	CASRTWRNTIYF	NA	TRBJ1-3	TRBV2	NA
TGTGCTAGTGGTTGGTACCGGGCGGGGGGGCGGAATGAGCAGTTCTTC	CASGWYRAGGRNEQFF	TRBD2	TRBJ2-1	TRBV12-5	NA
TGCGCCAGCAGCCAAGTTCTCTTGGGGACAGGGTATAACGAGCAGTACTTC	CASSQVLLGTGYNEQYF	TRBD1	TRBJ2-7	TRBV4-1	NA
TGTGCCAGCAGCTTGAGCCCGGGAGGGGCCTATGAGCAGTACTTC	CASSLSPGGAYEQYF	TRBD2	TRBJ2-7	TRBV5-6	NA
TGTGCCTGGAGTGTATCACCCACCGGGGGGGAGCTGTTTTTT	CAWSVSPTGGELFF	NA	TRBJ2-2	TRBV30	NA
TGTGCCTGGAGTACACCTGGGACCGCGTCGGACTATGGCTACACCTTC	CAWSTPGTASDYGYTF	NA	TRBJ1-2	TRBV30	NA
TGTGCCAGCTCACCGGGGAATCAGCCCCAGCATTTT	CASSPGNQPQHF	NA	TRBJ1-5	TRBV18	few
TGTGCCAGCAGCCCGGACGGATATGGCTACACCTTC	CASSPDGYGYTF	NA	TRBJ1-2	TRBV7-2	NA
TGTGCCACCAGCAGAGATACTAGCGGGAGTCGTCCCTACAATGAGCAGTTCTTC	CATSRDTSGSRPYNEQFF	TRBD2	TRBJ2-1	TRBV15	NA
TGTGCCATCAGTGGAGGGACAGGCCCTGGAAACACCATATATTTT	CAISGGTGPGNTIYF	TRBD1	TRBJ1-3	TRBV10-3	NA
TGTGCCAGTGACAGGAGGGTGACTGAAGCTTTCTTT	CASDRRVTEAFF	NA	TRBJ1-1	TRBV7-9	once
TGCGCCAGCAGCTTGGGACTAGCGGGGCTCGCAGCCGGGGAGCTGTTTTTT	CASSLGLAGLAAGELFF	TRBD2	TRBJ2-2	TRBV5-1	NA
TGTGCCAGTAGTATCTGGCAGGGGCGAAGTCTGGGAGATGAAAAACTGTTTTTT	CASSIWQGRSLGDEKLFF	NA	TRBJ1-4	TRBV19	NA
TGCAGCGTTGATAAGGGAGGAAGGGAGACCCAGTACTTC	CSVDKGGRETQYF	NA	TRBJ2-5	TRBV29-1	NA
TGTGCCAGCAGCTTTCGCCAGAGCCATGAGCAGTTCTTC	CASSFRQSHEQFF	NA	TRBJ2-1	TRBV7-9	NA
TGCGCCAGCAGCTTGGATAGCGGGAGCGAGACCCAGTACTTC	CASSLDSGSETQYF	TRBD2	TRBJ2-5	TRBV5-1	NA
TGTGCCAGCTCACCCCCGGGTGGTCGCGAGCAGTACTTC	CASSPPGGREQYF	NA	TRBJ2-7	TRBV18	NA
TGTGCCCTTGCGGGGGGCCAAATACGCTCTGGAAACACCATATATTTT	CALAGGQIRSGNTIYF	NA	TRBJ1-3	TRBV10-3	NA
TGTGCCAGTAGCAAAAGCCGGGGGACAGGGGAAGGAGAGACCCAGTACTTC	CASSKSRGTGEGETQYF	TRBD1	TRBJ2-5	TRBV19	NA
TGTGCCACCAGCAGGGAACAGGGGGCGGTGGATGAAAAACTGTTTTTT	CATSREQGAVDEKLFF	TRBD1	TRBJ1-4	TRBV15	NA
TGTGCCAGCTCACCATTTTATGAGAATTCACCCCTCCACTTT	CASSPFYENSPLHF	NA	TRBJ1-6	TRBV18	NA
TGTGCCAGCAGTCGAAGGGCCAGCACAGATACGCAGTATTTT	CASSRRASTDTQYF	NA	TRBJ2-3	TRBV6-6	NA
TGTGCCAGCAGCTTAGGTTACAGGGCCACTGAAGCTTTCTTT	CASSLGYRATEAFF	NA	TRBJ1-1	TRBV11-1	few
TGTGCCAGCAGCCTAATCGACAAGGGGGGACCCAACCAAGAGACCCAGTACTTC	CASSLIDKGGPNQETQYF	NA	TRBJ2-5	TRBV7-9	NA
TGTGCCAGCAGTTTTACGGGACAGGTCTTTTACGAGCAGTACTTC	CASSFTGQVFYEQYF	TRBD1	TRBJ2-7	TRBV28	NA
TGTGCCAGTAGTCGTGAGGGCTATGGCTACACCTTC	CASSREGYGYTF	NA	TRBJ1-2	TRBV19	NA
TGTGCCAGTCCTACAGGGGGAGTGAACACTGAAGCTTTCTTT	CASPTGGVNTEAFF	TRBD1	TRBJ1-1	TRBV5-6	few
TGTGCCAGCACGGTGGCATTAACTGAAGCTTTCTTT	CASTVALTEAFF	NA	TRBJ1-1	TRBV28	NA
TGTGCCAGCAGCTTAACCCTCTCAGATACGCAGTATTTT	CASSLTLSDTQYF	NA	TRBJ2-3	TRBV7-9	NA
TGTGCCAGCAGCATGGGGACTAGTAGGGAGACCCAGTACTTC	CASSMGTSRETQYF	TRBD2	TRBJ2-5	TRBV9	NA
TGTGCCAGCAGCAATAGAGGAGGCGGACGGGACACCGGGGAGCTGTTTTTT	CASSNRGGGRDTGELFF	NA	TRBJ2-2	TRBV7-8	NA
TGTGCCAGCAGCTTTTTGCGAACGGAAACGCAGTATTTT	CASSFLRTETQYF	NA	TRBJ2-3	TRBV7-9	NA
TGTGCCAGCAGTGATACCCGAAGGAAAAACATTCAGTACTTC	CASSDTRRKNIQYF	NA	TRBJ2-4	TRBV2	NA
TGTGCCAGCAGCCGGGAGGCGTTCTTCGGGACCGGGGAGCTGTTTTTT	CASSREAFFGTGELFF	NA	TRBJ2-2	TRBV14	NA
TGTGCCAGCTCACCGGGGGACAGGGGAGGCGAGCAGTACTTC	CASSPGDRGGEQYF	TRBD1	TRBJ2-7	TRBV18	NA
TGTGCCAGCAGCTTAAGGGACAGGGTGTACGAGCAGTACTTC	CASSLRDRVYEQYF	TRBD1	TRBJ2-7	TRBV7-3	NA
TGTGCCAGCTCACCTTCTAGCTCTGGAAACACCATATATTTT	CASSPSSSGNTIYF	NA	TRBJ1-3	TRBV18	NA